This T cell receptor (beta chain) appears in the sequencing data of a study of beta chain features in type 1 diabetes listed by TCRdb under 2018. Some background on the complete study: No differences in mean age, gender distribution, total cell number or subset yield were found between patients and healthy donors. Across all samples, 90 million to 130 million sorted cells were examined, and cell number per subset correlated strongly with RNA yield. The study compared the TCRB repertoires of sorted circulating CD4+ T cell subsets in recently diagnosed type 1 diabetes patients with those in matched healthy donors. Regulatory and stem cell-like memory subsets were obtained from only 8 patients and roughly 8 healthy donors, while naive and central memory subsets were obtained from all 30 or so donors. Broad study findings and their caveats: HLA sub-analyses involved small numbers of individuals, so any influence of HLA type on TCRB rearrangement remained unresolved. Shorter templates might be favored by PCR, yet because patient and control samples were amplified and corrected together, any such skew would affect both groups equally. Because cDNA was sequenced instead of genomic DNA, activated cells with high expression could be over-represented, although the groups did not differ in activation or CD3 levels. Naive, central memory and regulatory TCRB repertoires appeared more similar among patients than among healthy donors. A moderate but significant shortening of TCRB CDR3 length was observed in type 1 diabetes patients in all four CD4+ subsets. Fewer insertions and more nucleotide deletions at VDJ recombination sites were observed in patients with type 1 diabetes, implying thymic rearrangement abnormalities.

This clone showed up many times. Its binding antigen is unknown. The input lacks base qualities; no much larger clone sits a single base away. From each donor, a single peripheral blood sample of about 120 mL on average was drawn into heparinised tubes. A BD FACSAria II was used to sort naive, central memory, regulatory and stem cell-like memory CD4+ T cells with a panel that included CD45RO, CCR7, CD25, CD127, CD95 and CD27. All sorted populations exceeded 95% purity. PBMCs were isolated immediately by Lymphoprep density gradient centrifugation and stained directly without culture. To minimize batch effects, samples were stained and sorted in pairs, one healthy donor with one patient per experiment. Including cysteine and phenylalanine, the CDR3 has 11 amino acids. Only the CDR3 region is kept as DNA, spanning 33 bases read in frame from base 1. Based on the germline V gene (reference sequence), the CDR1 and CDR2 sequences are DFQATT and SNEGSKA. Between the V and J ends, shortened by 4 bases and 5 bases respectively, the junction contains 8 bases.

The entire amount of isolated RNA was reverse transcribed using the High Capacity cDNA Reverse Transcription Kit, so the sequenced TCRB transcripts were expressed ones. Naive, central memory and regulatory T cell samples underwent deep immunoSEQ sequencing, averaging around 4 million total reads per sample. Sorted cells were lysed in RLT buffer and RNA was extracted with DNase-treated RNeasy Micro or Mini kits, depending on cell number. Each cell subset was processed on its own to prevent cross-contamination, while patient and healthy donor samples were processed together. TCRB sequences were amplified from cDNA with the immunoSEQ multiplex PCR, producing 87-bp fragments spanning the CDR3 region. Sequencing of the amplicons was performed on the Illumina HiSeq platform. The published analysis was carried out like this. Synthetic template baselines were used to correct PCR bias computationally, reads within Hamming distance 2 were collapsed together, and singletons that could not be merged were discarded. By aligning reads against IMGT, V, D and J genes, CDR3 length, and insertions or deletions at six rearrangement sites were assigned. Clonotype counts were normalized to sorted cell number within each subset before computing true diversity and Gini coefficients with the tcR R package. Repertoire sharing was quantified using the overlap coefficient calculated on TCRB nucleotide sequences. The clones in this table, taken by TCRdb from immuneACCESS, are in-frame only. Not every clone is retained; where verified, under half of the shortfall comes from an unresolved V gene, and the cause of the rest is unknown. The DNA was the basis for D and trimming; V, J and clone size are from that table. The sample table shows under 250,000 clones, and 27% are seen once. 4% of the sample rests with the top ten.

The chain is assembled from TRBV20-1 and TRBJ2-5; the D segment cannot be called with confidence. Sample: central memory CD4+ T cells from blood. This receptor was obtained from a young man in good health. The sequenced DNA is TGCAGTGCTAAACAGTCGGAGACCCAGTACTTC. Translated, it reads CSAKQSETQYF.